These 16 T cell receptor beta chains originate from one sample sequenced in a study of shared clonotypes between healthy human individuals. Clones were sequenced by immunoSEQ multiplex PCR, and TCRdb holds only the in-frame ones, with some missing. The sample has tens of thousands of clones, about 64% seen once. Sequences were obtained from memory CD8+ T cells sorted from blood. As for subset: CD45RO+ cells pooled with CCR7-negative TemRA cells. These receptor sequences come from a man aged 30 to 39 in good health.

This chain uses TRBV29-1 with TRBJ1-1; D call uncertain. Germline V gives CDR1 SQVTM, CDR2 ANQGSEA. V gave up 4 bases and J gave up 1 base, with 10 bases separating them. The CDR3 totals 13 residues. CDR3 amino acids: CSVGVVTNTEAFF. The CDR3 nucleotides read TGCAGCGTTGGGGTAGTGACGAACACTGAAGCTTTCTTT. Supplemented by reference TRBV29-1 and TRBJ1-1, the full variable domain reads SAVISQKPSRDICQRGTSLTIQCQVDSQVTMMFWYRQQPGQSLTLIATANQGSEATYESGFVIDKFPISRPNLTFSTLTVSNMSPEDSSIYLCSVGVVTNTEAFFGQGTRLTVV.

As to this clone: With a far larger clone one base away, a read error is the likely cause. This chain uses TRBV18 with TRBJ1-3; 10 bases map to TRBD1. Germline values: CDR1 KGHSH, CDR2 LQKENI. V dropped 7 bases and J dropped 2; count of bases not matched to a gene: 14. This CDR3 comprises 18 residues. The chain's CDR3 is CASFSLTGGFVAGNTIYF. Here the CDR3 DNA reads TGTGCCAGCTTCTCCCTGACAGGGGGCTTTGTTGCTGGAAACACCATATATTTT.

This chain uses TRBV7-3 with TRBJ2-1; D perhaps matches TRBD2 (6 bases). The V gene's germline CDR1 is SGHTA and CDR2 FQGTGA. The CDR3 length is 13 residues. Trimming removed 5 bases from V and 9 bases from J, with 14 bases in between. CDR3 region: CASSIERVTEQFF. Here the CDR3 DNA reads TGTGCCAGCAGCATTGAGCGGGTAACTGAGCAGTTCTTC.

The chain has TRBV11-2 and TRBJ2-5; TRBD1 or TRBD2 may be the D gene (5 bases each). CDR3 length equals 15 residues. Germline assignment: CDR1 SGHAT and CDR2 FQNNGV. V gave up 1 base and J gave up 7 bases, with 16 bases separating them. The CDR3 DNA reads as TGTGCCAGCAGCTTAGGGGGGACCACAGGAGGGACCCAGTACTTC. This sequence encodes CASSLGGTTGGTQYF.

This chain's CDR3 is CASSLSFRNTGELFF. The CDR3 DNA reads TGTGCCAGCAGTTTATCTTTCCGGAACACCGGGGAGCTGTTTTTT. The V gene is TRBV27, the J gene TRBJ2-2; D is unclear. This CDR3 has 15 amino acids. Germline CDR1 and CDR2: MNHEY and SMNVEV (reference sequence). The V and J ends lost 0 bases and 1 base respectively, with 6 bases between them.

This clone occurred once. This CDR3 reads CASSVGGQNTEAFF. The CDR3 region has the DNA TGTGCCAGCAGCGTAGGGGGCCAGAACACTGAAGCTTTCTTT. The rearrangement uses TRBV9 and TRBJ1-1; D is perhaps TRBD1 (5 bases). Trimming took off 0 bases at V and 1 base at J, with 7 bases between the two ends. CDR1 is SGDLS, CDR2 YYNGEE, per germline. This CDR3 contains 14 residues.

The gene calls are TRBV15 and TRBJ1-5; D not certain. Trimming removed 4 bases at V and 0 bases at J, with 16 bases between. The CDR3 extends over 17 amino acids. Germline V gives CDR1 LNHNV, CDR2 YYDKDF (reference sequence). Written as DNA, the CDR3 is TGTGCCACCAGCAAACAGAAATCCGCCCATAGCAATCAGCCCCAGCATTTT. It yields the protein CATSKQKSAHSNQPQHF.

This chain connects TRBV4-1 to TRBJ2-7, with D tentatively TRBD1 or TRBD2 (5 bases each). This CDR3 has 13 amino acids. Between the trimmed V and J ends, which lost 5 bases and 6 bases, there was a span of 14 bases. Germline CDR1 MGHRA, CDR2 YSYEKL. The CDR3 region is CASSGTSLGEQYF. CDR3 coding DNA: TGCGCCAGCAGCGGGACCTCACTTGGCGAGCAGTACTTC.

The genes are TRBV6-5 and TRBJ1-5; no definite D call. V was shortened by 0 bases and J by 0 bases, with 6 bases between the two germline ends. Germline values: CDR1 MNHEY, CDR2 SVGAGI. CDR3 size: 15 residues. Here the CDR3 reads CASSYSLISNQPQHF. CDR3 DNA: TGTGCCAGCAGTTACTCCCTGATTAGCAATCAGCCCCAGCATTTT.

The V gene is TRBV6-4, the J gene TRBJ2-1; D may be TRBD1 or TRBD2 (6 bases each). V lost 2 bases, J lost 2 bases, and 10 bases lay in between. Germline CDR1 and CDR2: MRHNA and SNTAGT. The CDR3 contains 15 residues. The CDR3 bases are TGTGCCAGCAGTGACGGGGGGCACCCCTACAATGAGCAGTTCTTC. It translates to CASSDGGHPYNEQFF.

In DNA, the CDR3 is TGTGCCAGCAGCACGTCTAACAGGGTCCAGCTGGGGTCCGGCAATCAGCCCCAGCATTTT. It is translated as CASSTSNRVQLGSGNQPQHF. V gene TRBV21-1 combines with J gene TRBJ1-5; the table's D call, TRBD1, was not checked against the DNA. TRBV21-1 is given as a pseudogene. The CDR3 is made up of 20 amino acids.

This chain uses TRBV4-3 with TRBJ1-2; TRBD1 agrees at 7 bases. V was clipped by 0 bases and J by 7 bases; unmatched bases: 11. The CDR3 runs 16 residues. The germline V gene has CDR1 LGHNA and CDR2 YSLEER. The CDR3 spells CASSQDEPTTGLGYTF. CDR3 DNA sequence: TGCGCCAGCAGCCAAGACGAACCTACGACAGGGCTTGGCTACACCTTC.

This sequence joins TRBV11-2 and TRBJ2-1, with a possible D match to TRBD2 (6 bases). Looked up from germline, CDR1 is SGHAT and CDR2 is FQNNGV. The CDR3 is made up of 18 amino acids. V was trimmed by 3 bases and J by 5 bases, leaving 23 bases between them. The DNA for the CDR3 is TGTGCCAGCAGCTTTTTCCTCCCCGGCGGGATCCTTAACAATGAGCAGTTCTTC. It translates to CASSFFLPGGILNNEQFF.

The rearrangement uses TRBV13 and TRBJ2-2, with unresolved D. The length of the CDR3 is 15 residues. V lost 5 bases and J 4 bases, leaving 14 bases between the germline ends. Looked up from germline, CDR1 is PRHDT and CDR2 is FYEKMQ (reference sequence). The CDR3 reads CASSPFTTFTGELFF. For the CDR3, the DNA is TGTGCCAGCAGCCCCTTCACAACCTTCACCGGGGAGCTGTTTTTT.

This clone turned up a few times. The CDR3 nucleotides read TGTGCCAGCAGCTACAGGTGGGAGAATAGCAATCAGCCCCAGCATTTT. Translated: CASSYRWENSNQPQHF. The J gene is TRBJ1-5, the V gene TRBV6-5; TRBD1 is a possible D gene (5 bases). Trimming left V 6 bases short and J 0 bases short, with 15 bases between. Germline CDR1 MNHEY, CDR2 SVGAGI. This CDR3 spans 16 amino acids.

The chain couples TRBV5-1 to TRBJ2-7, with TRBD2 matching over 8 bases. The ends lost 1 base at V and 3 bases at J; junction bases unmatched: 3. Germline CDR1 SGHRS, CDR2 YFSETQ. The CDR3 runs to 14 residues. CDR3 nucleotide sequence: TGCGCCAGCAGCTTGCCCGGGAGGGACTACGAGCAGTACTTC. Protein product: CASSLPGRDYEQYF.